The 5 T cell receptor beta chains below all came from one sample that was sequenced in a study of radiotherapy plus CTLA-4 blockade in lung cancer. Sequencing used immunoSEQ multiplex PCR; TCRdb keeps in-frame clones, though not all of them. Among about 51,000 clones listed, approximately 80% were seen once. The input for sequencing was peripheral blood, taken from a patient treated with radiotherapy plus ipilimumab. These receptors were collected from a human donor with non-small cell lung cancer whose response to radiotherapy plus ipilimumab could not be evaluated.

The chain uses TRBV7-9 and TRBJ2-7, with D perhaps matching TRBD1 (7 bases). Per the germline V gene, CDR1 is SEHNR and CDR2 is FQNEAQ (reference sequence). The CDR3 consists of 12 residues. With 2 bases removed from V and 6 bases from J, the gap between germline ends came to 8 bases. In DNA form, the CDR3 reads TGTGCCAGCAGCTTACAGGGGGGCGAGCAGTACTTC. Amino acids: CASSLQGGEQYF.

The CDR3 DNA reads TGCGCCAGCAGGCAGTTACAGGGGGACGAGCAGTACTTC. Translation gives CASRQLQGDEQYF. The genes are TRBV5-1 and TRBJ2-7, with 8 bases matching TRBD1. Trimming cost V 5 bases and J 5 bases; bases outside gene matches: 6. The germline V gene has CDR1 SGHRS and CDR2 YFSETQ. The CDR3 length is 13 residues.

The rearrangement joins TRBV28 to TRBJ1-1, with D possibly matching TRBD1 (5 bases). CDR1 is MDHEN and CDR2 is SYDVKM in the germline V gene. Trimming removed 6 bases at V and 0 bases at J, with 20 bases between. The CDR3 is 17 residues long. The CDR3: CASSSVGLLTVNTEAFF. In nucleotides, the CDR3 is TGTGCCAGCAGCTCCGTAGGTCTCCTGACAGTGAACACTGAAGCTTTCTTT. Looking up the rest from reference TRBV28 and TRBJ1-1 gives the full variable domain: DVKVTQSSRYLVKRTGEKVFLECVQDMDHENMFWYRQDPGLGLRLIYFSYDVKMKEKGDIPEGYSVSREKKERFSLILESASTNQTSMYLCASSSVGLLTVNTEAFFGQGTRLTVV.

The CDR3 DNA follows: TGTGCCAGCAGTTACTCTGGGACAGTGAACACCGGGGAGCTGTTTTTT. This sequence encodes CASSYSGTVNTGELFF. The J gene is TRBJ2-2, the V gene TRBV6-5; 7 bases are a match to TRBD1. The length of the CDR3 is 16 residues. Germline V gene lookup returns CDR1 MNHEY and CDR2 SVGAGI. V was clipped by 0 bases and J by 1 base; unmatched bases: 2.

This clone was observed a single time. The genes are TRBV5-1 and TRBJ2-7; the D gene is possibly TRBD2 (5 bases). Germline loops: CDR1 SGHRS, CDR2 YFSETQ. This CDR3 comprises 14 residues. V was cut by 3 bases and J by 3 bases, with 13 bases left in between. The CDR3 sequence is CASSSSQRSYEQYF. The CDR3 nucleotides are TGCGCCAGCAGCTCCTCCCAGCGGAGCTACGAGCAGTACTTC. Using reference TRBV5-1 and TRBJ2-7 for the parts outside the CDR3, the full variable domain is KAGVTQTPRYLIKTRGQQVTLSCSPISGHRSVSWYQQTPGQGLQFLFEYFSETQRNKGNFPGRFSGRQFSNSRSEMNVSTLELGDSALYLCASSSSQRSYEQYFGPGTRLTVT.